A selection of T cell receptor beta chains follows, all from one sample in a study of OX40 agonist ivuxolimab in advanced cancers. The protocol was immunoSEQ multiplex PCR, while the TCRdb copy is restricted to in-frame clones and leaves out a portion. This table holds under 25,000 clones, roughly 82% found once. Sequencing was performed on CD4+ or CD8+ T cells sorted from blood, taken in a trial of the OX40 agonist ivuxolimab. Every receptor here comes from an adult with an advanced solid tumor such as melanoma, head and neck, liver or kidney cancer. Each CDR3 is given with its conserved first and last residue. A D gene is named only where the DNA matches it firmly. Expanded clones are given a class, and other clones once, few, many or no size at all.

d_call clone_size j_call v_call cdr3_nt cdr3_aa
- - TRBJ2-1 TRBV6-5 TGTGCCAGCAGCGACTGGGGCTACAATGAGCAGTTCTTC CASSDWGYNEQFF
TRBD1 few TRBJ1-1 TRBV7-9 TGTGCCAGCAGCTCAATGGGAGGGGGCAGAACTGAAGCTTTCTTT CASSSMGGGRTEAFF
- few TRBJ2-1 TRBV6-6 TGTGCCAGCCTTCTTTTAACGGGGGGCGTCGATGAGCAGTTCTTC CASLLLTGGVDEQFF
- - TRBJ1-5 TRBV6-6 TGTGCCAGCAGGCAACAGGGACAGCCCCAGCATTTT CASRQQGQPQHF
- - TRBJ2-3 TRBV19 TGTGCCAGTAGTATAGAGTTCAGGGACATCAGCACAGATACGCAGTATTTT CASSIEFRDISTDTQYF
TRBD2 - TRBJ2-1 TRBV5-1 TGCGCCAGCAGCTTGGCCGGGAGGCACCTCCAACTAGCCGGATACAATGAGCAGTTCTTC CASSLAGRHLQLAGYNEQFF
TRBD1 - TRBJ2-7 TRBV7-8 TGTGCCAGCAGCCGTTCCGGGACAGGGGTCGAGCAGTACTTC CASSRSGTGVEQYF
TRBD1 - TRBJ1-2 TRBV27 TGTGCCAGCAGTAGCCCCAGGACAGGGGGAAGGGACTATGGCTACACCTTC CASSSPRTGGRDYGYTF
- - TRBJ2-2 TRBV4-1 TGCGCCAGCAGCCAAGGAGCGGTTGCTAGCGCCCCCGGGGAGCTGTTTTTT CASSQGAVASAPGELFF
- - TRBJ2-7 TRBV7-2 TGTGCCAGCAGCTTCCGTAGCGGCTCCTACGAGCAGTACTTC CASSFRSGSYEQYF
- few TRBJ1-3 TRBV6-5 TGTGCCAGCAGTTACGGAGGGATCTCTGGAAACACCATATATTTT CASSYGGISGNTIYF
- once TRBJ2-7 TRBV6-6 TGTGCCAGCAGTTTGGCAGGGGGGGATGAGCAGTACTTC CASSLAGGDEQYF
- - TRBJ1-1 TRBV18 TGTGCCAGCTCACCTAACGGGGGGGAGACTGAAGCTTTCTTT CASSPNGGETEAFF
TRBD1 - TRBJ1-2 TRBV5-1 TGCGCCAGCAGGGAAGGACAGGGACGAGAGGGCTACACCTTC CASREGQGREGYTF
TRBD1 - TRBJ2-2 TRBV7-2 TGTGCCAGCAGCTTAAGACAGGGAAACACCGGGGAGCTGTTTTTT CASSLRQGNTGELFF
- - TRBJ1-2 TRBV29-1 TGCAGCGTTGTAGGACGGTCGTGGGACTACACCTTC CSVVGRSWDYTF
- - TRBJ2-7 TRBV5-1 TGCGCCAGCAGCTTGGAGGGGACGGTTTCCTACGAGCAGTACTTC CASSLEGTVSYEQYF
- - TRBJ1-1 TRBV10-3 TGTGCCATCAGTGAACAGGTAAACACTGAAGCTTTCTTT CAISEQVNTEAFF
- - TRBJ1-5 TRBV2 TGTGCCAGCAAAGGGGAGGTTCAGCCCCAGCATTTT CASKGEVQPQHF
TRBD2 - TRBJ2-2 TRBV28 TGTGCCAGCAGTTTAAGGCTGGCTAGCGGGGGGAAGACCGGGGAGCTGTTTTTT CASSLRLASGGKTGELFF
TRBD1 - TRBJ1-5 TRBV4-1 TGCGCCAGCAGCCAGACCCGGGACAGGGGTCAGCCCCAGCATTTT CASSQTRDRGQPQHF
TRBD2 few TRBJ2-1 TRBV5-1 TGCGCCAGCAGCCTACCACTAGGACTAGCGGGAGATGAGCAGTTCTTC CASSLPLGLAGDEQFF
TRBD2 - TRBJ2-7 TRBV5-1 TGCGCCAGCACCCAGCAAGGGGAACTAGCGGGCGAGCAGTACTTC CASTQQGELAGEQYF
- - TRBJ2-1 TRBV11-2 TGTGCCAGCAGCTTAGTGGGGACCCTTTACAATGAGCAGTTCTTC CASSLVGTLYNEQFF
TRBD1 - TRBJ1-1 TRBV5-5 TGTGCCAGCAGTTACACTGCGACAGGGCGCTTAATGAACACTGAAGCTTTCTTT CASSYTATGRLMNTEAFF
TRBD1 few TRBJ2-7 TRBV19 TGTGCCAGTAGTTTTAGGACAGGGAGCCACGAGCAGTACTTC CASSFRTGSHEQYF
TRBD1 few TRBJ1-2 TRBV7-9 TGTGCCAGCAGCCCGGGACAGGGGTACTATGGCTACACCTTC CASSPGQGYYGYTF
TRBD1 - TRBJ2-7 TRBV19 TGTGCCAGTAGTATCCTCTGGACAGGGGAGGACGAGCAGTACTTC CASSILWTGEDEQYF
TRBD1 medium-sized TRBJ2-7 TRBV6-6 TGTGCCAGCAGTTATGGGACAGGGGAAGTCTACGAGCAGTACTTC CASSYGTGEVYEQYF
- - TRBJ1-5 TRBV5-6 TGTGCCAGCAGCACTTCTCCGGATCAGCCCCAGCATTTT CASSTSPDQPQHF
- few TRBJ1-2 TRBV12-5 TGTGCTAGTGGTTACACCAGGGATGCTAACTATGGCTACACCTTC CASGYTRDANYGYTF
TRBD1 - TRBJ1-6 TRBV27 TGTGCCAGCAGTCAGTGGCTCCAGGGGGGGAATTCACCCCTCCACTTT CASSQWLQGGNSPLHF
- - TRBJ2-6 TRBV27 TGTGCCAGCAGTTCCTTGGCCAACGTCCTGACTTTC CASSSLANVLTF
- - TRBJ1-1 TRBV7-9 TGTGCCAGCAGCTTAGTGGCTGGGGTGGAAGCTTTCTTT CASSLVAGVEAFF
TRBD1 - TRBJ1-2 TRBV15 TGTGCCAGACCAGGGGGCGAGGTCTATGGCTACACCTTC CARPGGEVYGYTF
- - TRBJ2-3 TRBV11-3 TGTGCCAGCAGCCCACGGACAGGAGGGTTCACAGATACGCAGTATTTT CASSPRTGGFTDTQYF
TRBD2 - TRBJ2-5 TRBV2 TGTGCCAGCAGTGTAGAACTAGCGGGGTTTTCAAAGACCCAGTACTTC CASSVELAGFSKTQYF
TRBD2 - TRBJ2-3 TRBV9 TGTGCCAGCAGCGTAGGCCTAGCGGGAGGGGGGGATACGCAGTATTTT CASSVGLAGGGDTQYF